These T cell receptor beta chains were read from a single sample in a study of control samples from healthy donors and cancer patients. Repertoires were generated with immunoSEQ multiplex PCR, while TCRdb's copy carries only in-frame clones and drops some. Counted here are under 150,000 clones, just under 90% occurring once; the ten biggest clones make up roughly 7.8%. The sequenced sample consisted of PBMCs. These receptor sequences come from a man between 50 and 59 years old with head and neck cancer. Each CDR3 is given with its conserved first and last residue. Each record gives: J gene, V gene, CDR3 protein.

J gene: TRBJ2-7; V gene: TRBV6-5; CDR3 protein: CASSYSAGYEQYF
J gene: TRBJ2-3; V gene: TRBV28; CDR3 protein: CASSSLTQYF
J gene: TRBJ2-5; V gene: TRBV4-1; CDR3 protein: CASSQEGREETQYF
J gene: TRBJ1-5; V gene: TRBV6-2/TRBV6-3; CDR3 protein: CASSSINSNQPQHF
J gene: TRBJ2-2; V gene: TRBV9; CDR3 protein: CASSAHVTGELFF
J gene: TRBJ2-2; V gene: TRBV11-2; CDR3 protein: CASSFGQGEGVNTGELFF
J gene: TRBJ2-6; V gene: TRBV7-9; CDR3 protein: CASSLRDFSGANVLTF
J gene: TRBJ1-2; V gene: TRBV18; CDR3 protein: CASSLYSEGDYGYTF
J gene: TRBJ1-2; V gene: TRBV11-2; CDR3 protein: CASGTGRGGYTF
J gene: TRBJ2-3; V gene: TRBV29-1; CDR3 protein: CSVDWGNTDTQYF
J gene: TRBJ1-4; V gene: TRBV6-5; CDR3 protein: CASMGRANEKLFF
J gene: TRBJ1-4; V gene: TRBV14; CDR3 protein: CASSQVIGRTNEKLFF
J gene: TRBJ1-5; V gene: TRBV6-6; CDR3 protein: CASSYEGGAGPQHF
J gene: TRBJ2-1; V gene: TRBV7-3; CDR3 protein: CASSLNRENNEQFF
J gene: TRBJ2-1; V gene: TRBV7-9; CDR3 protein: CASSFRTGAYNEQFF
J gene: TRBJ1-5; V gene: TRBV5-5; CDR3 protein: CASSLDGQGSNQPQHF
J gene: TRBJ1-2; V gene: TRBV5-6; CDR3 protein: CASSLPHGQGAMGGYTF
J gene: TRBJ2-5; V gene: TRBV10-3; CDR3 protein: CAISGGQAYQETQYF
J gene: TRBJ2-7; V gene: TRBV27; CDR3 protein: CASSYRDSWVHEQYF
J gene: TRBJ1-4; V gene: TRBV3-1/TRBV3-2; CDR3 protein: CASSQAVSTNEKLFF
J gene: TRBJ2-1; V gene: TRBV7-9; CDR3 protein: CASSLSAGTNYNEQFF
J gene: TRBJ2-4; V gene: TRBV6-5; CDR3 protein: CASRPPGVKNIQYF
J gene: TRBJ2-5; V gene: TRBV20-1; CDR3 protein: CSASLAGGRKTQYF
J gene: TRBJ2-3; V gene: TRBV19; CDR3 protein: CASSIGTSGIGRTDTQYF
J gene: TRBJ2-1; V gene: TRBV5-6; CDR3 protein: CASSPGLANEQFF
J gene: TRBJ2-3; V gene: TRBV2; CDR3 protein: CASSEPTSRADTQYF
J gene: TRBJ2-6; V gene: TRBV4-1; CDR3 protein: CASSLITGTGDGANVLTF
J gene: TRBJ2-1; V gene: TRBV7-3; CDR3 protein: CASSRGTGVSDEQFF
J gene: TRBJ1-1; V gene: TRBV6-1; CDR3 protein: CASSESGSLNTEAFF
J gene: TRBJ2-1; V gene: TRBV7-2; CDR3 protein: CASSLDVNEQFF
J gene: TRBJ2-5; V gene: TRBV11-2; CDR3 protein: CASSSVAVGGETQYF
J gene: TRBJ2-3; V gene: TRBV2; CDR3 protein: CASSEVGLAGASSTDTQYF
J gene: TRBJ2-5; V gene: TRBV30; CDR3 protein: CAWSVQEQETQYF
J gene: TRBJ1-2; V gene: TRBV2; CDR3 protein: CASSEQGAGYGYTF
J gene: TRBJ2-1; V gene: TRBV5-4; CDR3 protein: CASSLGAGVSYNEQFF
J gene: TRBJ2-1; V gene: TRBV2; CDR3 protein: CASRAGTSGLNEQFF
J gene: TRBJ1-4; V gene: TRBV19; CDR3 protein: CASTWTASTNEKLFF
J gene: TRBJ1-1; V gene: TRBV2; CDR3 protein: CASSDRGLRAFF
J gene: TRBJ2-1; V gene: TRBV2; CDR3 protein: CASRPGLVNEQFF
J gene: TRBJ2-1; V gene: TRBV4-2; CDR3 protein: CASSQDLLSLAGGYNEQFF
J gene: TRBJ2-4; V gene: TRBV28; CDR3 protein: CATWGFTKNIQYF
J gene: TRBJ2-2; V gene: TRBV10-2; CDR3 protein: CASIGLLGGPYTGELFF
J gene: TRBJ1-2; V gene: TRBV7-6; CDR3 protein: CASSLEVPGPRLDYGYTF
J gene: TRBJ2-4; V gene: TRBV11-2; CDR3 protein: CASSLSGQQYF
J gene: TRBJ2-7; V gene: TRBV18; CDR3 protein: CASSGDSPLEQYF
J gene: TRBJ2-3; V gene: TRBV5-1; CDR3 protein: CASTLVSETDTQYF
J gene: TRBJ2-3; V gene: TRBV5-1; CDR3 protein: CASSKLTPGLATKGTDTQYF
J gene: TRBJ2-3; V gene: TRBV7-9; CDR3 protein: CASSLGTGTDTQYF
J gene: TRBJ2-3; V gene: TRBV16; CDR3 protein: CASSQIGMADTQYF
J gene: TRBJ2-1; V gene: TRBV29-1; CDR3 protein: CSVEPLQGRSEQFF
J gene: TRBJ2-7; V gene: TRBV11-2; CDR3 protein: CASSLSLEYEQYF
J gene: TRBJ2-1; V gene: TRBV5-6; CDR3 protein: CASSLLGTTSYNEQFF
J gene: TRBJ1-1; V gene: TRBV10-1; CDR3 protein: CASKGRENTEAFF
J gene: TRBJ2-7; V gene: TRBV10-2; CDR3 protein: CASSDGGLYEQYF
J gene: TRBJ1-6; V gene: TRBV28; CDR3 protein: CASSSLYDNSPLHF
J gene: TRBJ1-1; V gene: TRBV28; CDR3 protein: CASRQDLNTEAFF
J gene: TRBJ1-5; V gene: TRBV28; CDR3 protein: CASSTNQPQHF